This T cell receptor (beta chain) is from a study of blood T cell repertoires in COVID-19. Study information: PBMCs, B-cell-depleted T cells, or T cells provided the cDNA or gDNA that made up the material.

Germline lookup yields CDR1 LGHDT and CDR2 YNNKEL (reference sequence). CDR3 size: 13 residues. V was trimmed by 4 bases and J by 5 bases, leaving 9 bases between them. Sequencing was performed with immunoSEQ multiplex PCR; in TCRdb, only in-frame clones are kept and a portion is missing. The sample carries fewer than 450,000 clones, roughly 91% recorded once. Participants spanned ages about 18 to 100 years and resided in roughly 26 US areas. Recovered status in Cohort 3 required two negative PCRs, clearance, or symptom resolution. The V and J genes are TRBV3-1 (or the pseudogene TRBV3-2) and TRBJ1-5; D is perhaps TRBD1 (6 bases). Sequencing was done on a sample of PBMCs or T cells enriched from blood (not recorded which). This clonotype was sampled from a woman between 18 and 30 years old who had recovered from COVID-19. The CDR3 protein is CASSPNRDQPQHF. DNA of the CDR3: TGTGCCAGCAGCCCGAACAGGGATCAGCCCCAGCATTTT.